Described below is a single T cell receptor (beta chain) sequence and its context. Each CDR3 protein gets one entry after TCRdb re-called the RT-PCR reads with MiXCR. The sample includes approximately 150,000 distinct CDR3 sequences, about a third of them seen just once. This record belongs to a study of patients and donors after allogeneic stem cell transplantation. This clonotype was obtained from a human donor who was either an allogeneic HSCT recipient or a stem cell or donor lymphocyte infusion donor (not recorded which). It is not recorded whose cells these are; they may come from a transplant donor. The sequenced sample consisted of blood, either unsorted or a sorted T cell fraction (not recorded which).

The CDR3 spells CASTPDRVNYGYTF. The CDR3 coding sequence is TGTGCCAGCACCCCCGACAGGGTAAACTATGGCTACACCTTC. The gene calls are TRBV7-2 and TRBJ1-2; the match to TRBD1 covers 7 bases. J lost 2 bases, V lost 7 bases, and 7 bases had no gene match. The germline V gene encodes CDR1 SGHTA and CDR2 FQGNSA. The CDR3 covers 14 residues.